This T cell receptor beta chain was observed in a study of shared clonotypes between healthy human individuals (dated by TCRdb to the early 2020s). Broadly, across the study: The cohort comprised a couple of women and a few men aged 18 to 49 years. For each donor, CD4 naive and CD4 memory were each given three plates, CD8 naive was given two plates, and CD8 memory was given one plate. To estimate repertoire size and how much clonotype sharing occurs between individuals, the study deeply sequenced the blood TCR repertoires of 5 or 6 healthy adults. Libraries were prepared and TCR repertoires were sequenced by different laboratories using diverse techniques, in order to increase sequencing depth and limit assay-specific biases. Per donor, leukapheresis produced somewhere between about 0.8 and 9 billion PBMCs.

Using the deep immunoSEQ assay, multiplex PCR amplified TCR CDR3 regions from genomic DNA. Genomic DNA extracted from each cell subset was distributed evenly over all wells of several immunoSEQ 96-well plates, and each plate served as one replicate. For sorted subsets, about 200 ng genomic DNA, equal to tens of thousands of T cell genomes, was loaded into each replicate PCR. Purified libraries were measured with a Qubit 3.0 fluorometer, size-checked on a Bioanalyzer 2100, and measured again with the KAPA Library Quantification kit. A separate single-read 150-cycle Illumina NextSeq 550 flow cell was used to sequence each immunoSEQ 96-well plate. The published analysis was carried out like this. Because the immunoSEQ output held only junctional sequences and lacked quality scores, the filtering could not match the filtering applied to full-length reads. Sequences were annotated with PyIR, a Python wrapper for IgBLAST v1.9, using IMGT germline references to assign V/J genes and CDR3. Reads with weak V/J assignments (E-value above 1e-6), missing CDR3, stop codons, out-of-frame junctions, or ambiguous translated residues were removed. V3J clonotypes were defined as sequences sharing the same inferred V gene, J gene, and CDR3 amino acid sequence. Percentage overlap between repertoires was calculated by dividing the number of shared unique clonotypes by the size of the smaller repertoire. RTK rarefaction, the Chao1 estimator, and Recon v2.1 estimates of unobserved clonotypes were used to assess repertoire richness. OLGA was used to compute generation probabilities for all TCRbeta clonotypes that the gDNA method yielded from four donors. The source is immuneACCESS, and TCRdb retained only in-frame sequences with V and J called. Part of the clones is not carried over; for the studies checked, unresolved V genes explain less than half of this, and the remainder is unexplained. V and J calls plus clone size are reproduced from that table; the DNA served to infer D and trimming. Recorded for this sample are about 610,000 clones; approximately 96% of them occurred a single time. The ten largest account for around 0.1% of the sample.

Including cysteine and phenylalanine, the CDR3 has 16 amino acids. Just the 48-base CDR3 DNA is kept, in frame starting at base 1. V lost 6 bases and J lost 6 bases; the stretch between them is 21 bases long. According to the germline V gene (reference sequence), CDR1 reads MNHEY and CDR2 reads SMNVEV. As regards this clone: Its target antigen remains unknown. Base qualities were left out, and no much larger clone turns up one base away.

Overall results and qualifications from the work: Based on pairwise subsampling, the degree of clonotype sharing among donors was expected to be affected by sequencing depth. Rarefaction of sorted-subset datasets indicated incomplete sequencing despite the large sequencing depth. Compared with non-shared clonotypes, clonotypes shared by all four sorted-subset donors had higher generation probabilities. The genetic and exposure-history diversity represented was limited by the small number of donors. Sampling was restricted to blood, and TCR repertoires in tissue are likely to differ from TCR repertoires in blood. Across a handful of donors, approximately 5% of naive CD4, 3% to 4% of naive CD8, 2% to 2.5% of memory CD4, and around 0.4% of memory CD8 clonotypes were shared. Naive subsets generally had larger estimated clonotype richness than memory subsets did.

CD8 naive samples were CD45RO-negative cells positively selected for CCR7, giving a CD45RA+CCR7+ population that excluded TemRA cells. Healthy HIV-negative adults with no recently reported acute infections or vaccinations were included as donors. Every donor was a Caucasian adult residing in Nashville, Tennessee, USA. Blood was collected by leukapheresis, and PBMCs were isolated by Ficoll-Histopaque density gradient centrifugation and then cryopreserved in liquid nitrogen vapor phase. Analytical flow cytometry was used to check the purity and quantity of every magnetically sorted T cell population. From each sorted fraction, genomic DNA was isolated and quantified by UV absorbance on a Nanodrop 2000c.

The chain uses TRBV27 and TRBJ1-5; matching of 6 bases hints at TRBD1 as the D gene. Source material: naive CD8+ T cells sorted from blood. The label giving this sample's cell subset or site can be read as: CD45RA+CCR7+. The TCR comes from a woman aged 25 to 39 in good health. The CDR3 in this case is CASSPSMGAFGQPQHF. The nucleotides are TGTGCCAGCAGCCCCAGCATGGGGGCTTTCGGTCAGCCCCAGCATTTT.